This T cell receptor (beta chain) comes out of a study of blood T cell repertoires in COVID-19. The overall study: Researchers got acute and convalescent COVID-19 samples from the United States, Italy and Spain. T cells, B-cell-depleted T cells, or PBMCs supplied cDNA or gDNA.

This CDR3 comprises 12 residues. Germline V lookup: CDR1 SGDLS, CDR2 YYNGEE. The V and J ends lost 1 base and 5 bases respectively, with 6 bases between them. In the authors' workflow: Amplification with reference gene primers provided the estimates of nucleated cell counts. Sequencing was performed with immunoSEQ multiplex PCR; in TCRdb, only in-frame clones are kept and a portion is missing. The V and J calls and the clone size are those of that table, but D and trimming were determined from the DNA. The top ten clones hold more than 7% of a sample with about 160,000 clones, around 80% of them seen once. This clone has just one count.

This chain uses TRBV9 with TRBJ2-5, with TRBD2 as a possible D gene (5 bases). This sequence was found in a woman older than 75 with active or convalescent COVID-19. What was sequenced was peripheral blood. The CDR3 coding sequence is TGTGCCAGCAGCGTAACGGGGGAGACCCAGTACTTC. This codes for CASSVTGETQYF.